This TCR beta chain was recorded in a study of T cell clonotyping in hematopoietic cell transplantation. Repertoires were generated with immunoSEQ multiplex PCR, while TCRdb's copy carries only in-frame clones and drops some. The sample holds approximately 3,000 clones; roughly 79% are singletons and the top ten take around 5.7%. CDR1 and CDR2 from the germline V gene are SEHNR and FQNEAQ (reference sequence). The germline V and J ends were trimmed by 2 bases and 5 bases, with 13 bases remaining between them. This CDR3 comprises 15 residues. Specimen: peripheral blood mononuclear cells, collected 30 days after allogeneic stem cell transplant. This rearrangement joins TRBV7-9 to TRBJ2-1, with TRBD2 as a possible D gene (5 bases). The sequence came from a male patient aged 60 to 75 who had an allogeneic stem cell transplant, so T cells may come from the graft donor. Some clones in this sample may be carry-over from other donors' samples. In DNA, the CDR3 is TGTGCCAGCAGCTTATTAGACGGGAAGAACAATGAGCAGTTCTTC. Translation gives CASSLLDGKNNEQFF.